These 10 T cell receptor beta chains originate from one sample sequenced in a study of shared clonotypes between healthy human individuals (TCRdb year 2020). Libraries were prepared through the immunoSEQ multiplex PCR assay. Not all clones reach the TCRdb copy of this immuneACCESS table, which keeps in-frame sequences only. Checked studies attribute under half of the gap to unresolved V genes and leave the rest unexplained. The sample table lists around 990,000 clones, around 77% of them with a count of one. The top ten constitute about 0.89% of the sample. Material for sequencing was memory CD4+ T cells from PBMCs. The cell subset or site label here, explained by the study, means: CD45RA-negative fraction. These receptors were obtained from a young man in good health. Some clones in this sample may be carry-over from other donors' samples.

Details on this clone: Being one base from a much bigger clone, this may be a read error. The sample has other DNA sequences that encode this CDR3 too. This chain connects TRBV28 to TRBJ1-2; 9 nucleotides agree with TRBD1. CDR3 length: 14 residues. The V segment lost 2 bases and the J segment 6 bases; nucleotides outside the gene matches: 4. Germline assignment: CDR1 MDHEN and CDR2 SYDVKM. CDR3 in amino acids: CASSLRGQGDGYTF. DNA for the CDR3: TGTGCCAGCAGTTTAAGGGGACAGGGTGATGGCTACACCTTC.

The chain recombines TRBV5-1 with TRBJ1-1; weak D call: TRBD1 (6 bases). V dropped 2 bases and J dropped 4 bases, with 9 bases sitting between them. CDR1 and CDR2 (germline): SGHRS, YFSETQ. The CDR3 has 13 amino acids. The DNA for the CDR3 is TGCGCCAGCAGCTTAGGGGGGTCCACTGAAGCTTTCTTT. It encodes CASSLGGSTEAFF.

This chain connects TRBV18 to TRBJ2-7; maybe TRBD1 (7 bases). Germline assignment: CDR1 KGHSH and CDR2 LQKENI. CDR3 length: 14 amino acids. V lost 3 bases to trimming and J lost 3 bases, with 12 bases between them. CDR3 in amino acids: CASSPTRDSYEQYF. The CDR3 region has the DNA TGTGCCAGCTCACCGACGCGGGACAGCTACGAGCAGTACTTC.

This clone was detected many times. This rearrangement joins TRBV21-1 to TRBJ2-3; TRBD1, the table's D call, was not compared with the DNA. TRBV21-1 is classified as a pseudogene. This CDR3 region has 16 residues. The CDR3 loop is CASSNRDRSSTDTQYF. In DNA form, the CDR3 reads TGTGCCAGCAGCAACCGGGACAGGTCAAGCACAGATACGCAGTATTTT.

V gene TRBV6-1 combines with J gene TRBJ1-2; 11 nucleotides agree with TRBD1. With 2 bases clipped from V and 1 base from J, the junction kept 3 bases outside the gene matches. The CDR3 totals 16 residues. Germline V gene lookup returns CDR1 MNHNS and CDR2 SASEGT. The CDR3 here is CASSEIGTGGNYGYTF. In nucleotides, the CDR3 is TGTGCCAGCAGTGAAATCGGGACAGGGGGTAACTATGGCTACACCTTC.

The chain has TRBV15 and TRBJ2-3; 9 bases align to TRBD2. Germline V lookup: CDR1 LNHNV, CDR2 YYDKDF (reference sequence). The CDR3 totals 16 residues. Trimming at V came to 6 bases and at J to 4 bases, leaving 11 bases not matched to a gene. DNA for the CDR3: TGTGCCACCAGTTACCGGCGGGCGGGAGGGGCAGATACGCAGTATTTT. This encodes CATSYRRAGGADTQYF. The full variable domain, with the rest looked up from reference TRBV15 and TRBJ2-3, is DAMVIQNPRYQVTQFGKPVTLSCSQTLNHNVMYWYQQKSSQAPKLLFHYYDKDFNNEADTPDNFQSRRPNTSFCFLDIRSPGLGDTAMYLCATSYRRAGGADTQYFGPGTRLTVL.

The V call is TRBV15, the J call TRBJ2-2, with D perhaps TRBD2 (5 bases). The CDR3 covers 15 residues. Trimming removed 4 bases at V and 0 bases at J, with 9 bases between. CDR1 is LNHNV and CDR2 is YYDKDF in the germline V gene (reference sequence). CDR3 sequence reads: CATSNGDSNTGELFF. The CDR3 nucleotides are TGTGCCACCAGCAACGGGGATTCGAACACCGGGGAGCTGTTTTTT.

V is TRBV6-5 and J is TRBJ1-2; D may be TRBD1 (5 bases). Trimming took off 4 bases at V and 7 bases at J, with 10 bases between the two ends. The CDR3 loop spans 12 amino acids. In germline, CDR1 is MNHEY, CDR2 SVGAGI. The CDR3 region is CASSSPGSGYTF. Here the CDR3 DNA reads TGTGCCAGCAGTTCCCCAGGGTCTGGCTACACCTTC.

V usage is TRBV15 and J usage is TRBJ1-1; D is ambiguous. Germline assignment: CDR1 LNHNV and CDR2 YYDKDF (reference sequence). V dropped 1 base and J dropped 6 bases, with 15 bases sitting between them. This CDR3 region has 15 residues. The CDR3 loop is CATSRGYEAGSEAFF. The CDR3 coding sequence is TGTGCCACCAGCAGAGGCTATGAGGCAGGCTCTGAAGCTTTCTTT.

The CDR3 here is CASRGGRSDTQYF. CDR3 DNA: TGTGCCAGCAGGGGCGGGAGGTCAGATACGCAGTATTTT. The V call is TRBV11-2, the J call TRBJ2-3; 8 bases match TRBD2. Germline CDR1 and CDR2: SGHAT and FQNNGV. V gave up 6 bases and J gave up 4 bases; unmatched junction bases: 3. The length of the CDR3 is 13 residues.